This entry lists 9 T cell receptor beta chains sequenced from one sample in a study of blood T cell repertoires in COVID-19. Generated by immunoSEQ multiplex PCR, the TCRdb table keeps only in-frame clones and is missing some. Found here are 200,000 or so clones, around four fifths of them singletons; the top ten hold 4.5% to 5.5%. Sequencing used peripheral blood. The receptors come from a woman in her thirties with acute or convalescent COVID-19.

This clone is a singleton in its sample. V gene TRBV28 combines with J gene TRBJ1-1; D possibly corresponds to TRBD1 (5 bases). CDR1 and CDR2 (germline): MDHEN, SYDVKM. The CDR3 covers 13 residues. The germline V and J ends were trimmed by 5 bases and 9 bases, with 16 bases remaining between them. In DNA, the CDR3 is TGTGCCAGCAGTGCGACAGCAAGACCTCAAGCTTTCTTT. It specifies CASSATARPQAFF.

This chain joins TRBV19 and TRBJ2-7; 9 positions agree with TRBD1. Germline CDR1 LNHDA, CDR2 SQIVND (reference sequence). The V segment lost 6 bases and the J segment 6 bases; nucleotides outside the gene matches: 6. This CDR3 comprises 13 residues. As DNA, the CDR3 is TGTGCCAGTAGGGGGACAGGGTTGTCCGAGCAGTACTTC. Its translation: CASRGTGLSEQYF.

The chain uses TRBV4-2 and TRBJ2-3; 14 positions agree with TRBD2. This CDR3 has 17 residues. CDR1 LGHNA and CDR2 YNFKEQ come from the germline V gene. V dropped 0 bases and J dropped 6; count of bases not matched to a gene: 5. CDR3 loop: CASSQEPGLAGADTQYF. The DNA for the CDR3 is TGTGCCAGCAGCCAAGAACCGGGACTAGCGGGGGCGGATACGCAGTATTTT.

The rearrangement links TRBV15 to TRBJ1-1; 7 bases line up with TRBD1. Germline V CDR1 and CDR2: LNHNV, YYDKDF (reference sequence). V trimming: 4 bases; J trimming: 0 bases; junction bases outside the gene matches: 14. The CDR3 is 18 amino acids. Written as DNA, the CDR3 is TGTGCCACCAGCAAACCATATCAGACGGACAGGTTGAACACTGAAGCTTTCTTT. Protein product: CATSKPYQTDRLNTEAFF.

The sample holds one count of this clone. This chain links TRBV7-2 with TRBJ2-3; the match to TRBD2 covers 15 bases. In germline, CDR1 is SGHTA, CDR2 FQGNSA. The CDR3 has 16 residues. V shed 5 bases, J shed 5 bases, and the junction held 5 bases outside the gene matches. The DNA for the CDR3 is TGTGCCAGCAGCCACTGGACTAGCGGGGGGGAAGATACGCAGTATTTT. Translation: CASSHWTSGGEDTQYF.

The V call is TRBV5-7, the J call TRBJ2-7; D is ambiguous. Being an ORF, TRBV5-7 has a function that is uncertain. Trimming took 1 base from V and 2 from J, leaving 10 bases between them. The CDR3 is made up of 14 amino acids. The CDR3 loop is CASSLHGRPYEQYF. The CDR3 nucleotides are TGTGCCAGCAGCTTGCATGGGCGCCCCTACGAGCAGTACTTC.

The J gene is TRBJ2-3, the V gene TRBV10-1; no reliable D call. Germline V gene data show CDR1 as WNHNN and CDR2 as SYGVQD (reference sequence). V shed 0 bases and J shed 11 bases, with 12 bases lying between them. The CDR3 contains 13 residues. DNA for the CDR3: TGCGCCAGCAGTGAGTCCCCCAGTTTTATGCAGTATTTT. It codes for CASSESPSFMQYF.

The chain joins TRBV11-2 to TRBJ2-7; 9 positions match TRBD1. V lost 5 bases, J lost 3 bases, and 5 bases stayed unmatched. This CDR3 has 14 residues. Germline CDR1 SGHAT, CDR2 FQNNGV. The DNA of the CDR3 is TGTGCCAGCAGCATACCGGACAGGGGCTACGAGCAGTACTTC. Amino acid sequence: CASSIPDRGYEQYF.

This clone was counted once. The chain carries TRBV9 and TRBJ2-3, with a possible D match to TRBD2 (6 bases). CDR3 length equals 17 residues. With 0 bases removed from V and 1 base from J, the gap between germline ends came to 15 bases. Germline CDR1 is SGDLS and CDR2 is YYNGEE. The CDR3 DNA follows: TGTGCCAGCAGCGTAGCAAGCGGCGGGGTACGCACAGATACGCAGTATTTT. Protein: CASSVASGGVRTDTQYF.